This T cell receptor (beta chain) was captured by sequencing in a study of cytomegalovirus exposure and HLA in healthy donors. Findings and caveats of the study: Likely technical artifact: a cluster of highly shared sequence variants. Analysis was carried out at a later point, and it linked a missense DCLRE1C variant to TCR beta V- and J-gene trimming. At a 0.05 false discovery rate, a later analysis found approximately 15,000 TCR beta sequences to be associated with HLA alleles.

13 Jbeta primers and 60 Vbeta primers were used for the PCR. Repertoires were generated with immunoSEQ multiplex PCR, while TCRdb's copy carries only in-frame clones and drops some. The sample yields tens of thousands of clones, approximately 70% seen once. Note on this clone: Its antigen is unknown.

CDR3 length equals 12 residues. Germline V CDR1 and CDR2: SGHRS, YFSETQ. V dropped 0 bases and J dropped 10 bases, with 10 bases sitting between them. The sample consisted of PBMCs. The V and J genes are TRBV5-1 and TRBJ1-2, with a tentative D call TRBD1 (5 bases). The TCR originated in a man in his 60s in good health and CMV-seronegative. The CDR3 region has the DNA TGCGCCAGCAGCTTGGCCGGCGGGGCCTACACCTTC. Translation gives CASSLAGGAYTF.